The present entry profiles one T cell receptor beta chain with its context. The sample comes from a study of blood T cell repertoires in COVID-19. At the level of the study: In each case, the material was cDNA or gDNA derived from T cells, B-cell-depleted T cells, or PBMCs.

The CDR3 runs to 17 residues. Deletions cut 0 bases from V and 2 bases from J, with 17 bases between. Germline lookup yields CDR1 GTSNPN and CDR2 SVGIG (reference sequence). Original analysis: Scientists estimated how many nucleated cells there were by amplifying reference gene primers. Profiling relied on immunoSEQ multiplex PCR, and the TCRdb table lists in-frame clones only, not all of them. V and J calls plus clone size are reproduced from that table; the DNA served to infer D and trimming. The sample lists about 380,000 clones, less than 85% occurring once. Sequenced: peripheral blood. V gene TRBV30 combines with J gene TRBJ1-3, with a tentative D call TRBD1 (5 bases). The origin of this receptor is a woman aged 18 to 35 with acute or convalescent COVID-19. CDR3 DNA: TGTGCCTGGAGTGTACCCCGCCAGGGAGGTACTGGAAACACCATATATTTT. Its translation is CAWSVPRQGGTGNTIYF.